This T cell receptor beta chain stems from a study of post-analysis software for immune sequencing data (dated by TCRdb to the mid-2010s). Regarding the research as a whole: The recorded disease courses included relapsing-remitting, secondary progressive and progressive-relapsing multiple sclerosis, and some patients had no subtype annotation. The patient repertoires were compared against approximately eleven previously published healthy control repertoires obtained from donors aged about 6 to 28 years. A subset of samples was prepared in parallel using single-end sample barcoding, then pooled and co-amplified after Illumina adapter ligation. Paper-wide results and their limitations: Patients showed significantly higher frequencies than controls for a handful of TRBV segments, among them TRBV5-6, TRBV5-1 and TRBV20-1. Direct clustering with F measure revealed strong co-clustering of samples prepared in the same batch, which led to a batch-effect correction. The control group was slightly older than the multiple sclerosis patient group. Compared with controls, multiple sclerosis patients had significantly lower normalized Chao1 diversity, a finding suggesting substantial peripheral T-cell clonal expansion.

The CDR3 holds 15 amino acids from the cysteine to the phenylalanine. Only CDR3 DNA is held: 45 bases, read in frame from base 1. Trimmed from V: 6 bases; trimmed from J: 0 bases; junction bases lacking a gene match: 5. The germline V gene encodes CDR1 WNHNN and CDR2 SYGVQD (reference sequence). Comment on this clonotype: Its recognized antigen is unknown. Qualities for individual bases were not recorded, and no much larger clone is one base off.

Libraries were made using PCR. The instrument was an Illumina HiSeq 2500. To reduce PCR and sequencing biases, unique molecular identifiers were built into the TCR beta cDNA libraries. Per 1 to 10 million input T cells, roughly 500,000 cDNA molecules were obtained, such that each molecule approximated one T cell. Patient libraries were prepared and sequenced with the same protocol used for the earlier healthy control dataset. Within a given batch, samples were prepared together, multiplexed and sequenced on the same HiSeq lane. In the original analysis: Raw barcoded reads were processed with MIGEC, discarding single-read molecular identifier groups before consensus assembly and CDR3 extraction. Clonotype tables were post-analysed with VDJtools, normalizing diversity by down-sampling all datasets to the smallest sample size. In repertoire overlap clustering, CDR3 amino acid sequences, but not nucleotide sequences, were matched to correct batch-related cross-sample contamination. TCRdb took the public reads, trimmed them with fastp at Q25, ran MiXCR for clone calling and kept in-frame beta chains. Rows merge per CDR3 protein into single entries with the most common DNA and genes. These V and J calls originate from TCRdb's pipeline instead of the authors' own analysis. A total of around 700,000 distinct CDR3 sequences appear in this sample, 55% to 70% of them only once. The ten largest account for approximately 11% of the sample.

TCR beta repertoires were profiled from peripheral blood of roughly twelve young patients with multiple sclerosis to demonstrate the VDJtools post-analysis software. The multiple sclerosis patients were children and adolescents ranging in age from roughly 6 to 16 years. The sequence came from a girl aged 2 to 9 with multiple sclerosis. The chain is encoded by TRBV10-1 joined to TRBJ2-1, and 7 junction bases match TRBD1. The sample comprised blood. This receptor has the CDR3 CASRKDRASYNEQFF. The DNA is as follows: TGCGCCAGCAGGAAAGACAGGGCCTCCTACAATGAGCAGTTCTTC.